A single sample gave rise to the 24 T cell receptor beta chains below, sequenced in a study of OX40 agonist ivuxolimab in advanced cancers. Receptor amplification or capture employed the immunoSEQ multiplex PCR assay. The source is immuneACCESS, and TCRdb retained only in-frame sequences with V and J called. Part of the clones is not carried over; for the studies checked, unresolved V genes explain less than half of this, and the remainder is unexplained. Across this sample there are 63,000 or so clones, with 84% seen only once. Jointly, the top ten make up roughly 7.9% of the sample. This specimen consisted of CD4+ or CD8+ T cells sorted from blood, obtained in a trial of the OX40 agonist ivuxolimab. The receptor source for this set is an adult with an advanced solid tumor such as melanoma, head and neck, liver or kidney cancer.

The CDR3 nucleotides are TGTGCCAGTAGTACCCGGACTGGAGTAGGGGGGTCCTCCTACGAGCAGTACTTC. It is translated as CASSTRTGVGGSSYEQYF. The chain employs TRBV19 and TRBJ2-7; D tentatively reads TRBD1 or TRBD2 (6 bases each). The germline gives CDR1 LNHDA, CDR2 SQIVND (reference sequence). Trimming cost V 4 bases and J 0 bases, with 22 bases left between them. This CDR3 has 18 amino acids.

The rearrangement uses TRBV5-1 and TRBJ2-1; 13 nucleotides match TRBD2. Germline trimming cut 4 bases from V and 7 bases from J; bases unmatched to any gene: 8. Germline-derived CDR1 and CDR2 are SGHRS and YFSETQ. This CDR3 is built from 16 residues. The DNA for the CDR3 is TGCGCCAGCAGCATCACTAGCGGGGGGGTAGGAAATGAGCAGTTCTTC. Its translation is CASSITSGGVGNEQFF.

V usage is TRBV27 and J usage is TRBJ2-2; TRBD2 might be the D (6 bases). This CDR3 has 15 residues. Germline lookup yields CDR1 MNHEY and CDR2 SMNVEV (reference sequence). The V gene lost 8 bases and the J gene lost 2 bases, with 15 bases spanning the gap. The CDR3: CASGRLGGNTGELFF. The DNA of the CDR3 is TGTGCCAGCGGGCGCCTGGGGGGTAACACCGGGGAGCTGTTTTTT.

The J gene is TRBJ2-3, the V gene TRBV7-2, with D uncertain. V was shortened by 0 bases and J by 2 bases, with 21 bases between the two germline ends. CDR1 is SGHTA, CDR2 FQGNSA, per germline. The CDR3 totals 19 residues. Here the CDR3 DNA reads TGTGCCAGCAGCTTAGCCAAGTACGGCCGAGGCACCTACACAGATACGCAGTATTTT. It codes for CASSLAKYGRGTYTDTQYF.

The chain uses TRBV5-1 and TRBJ2-3; D not certain. The CDR3 contains 16 residues. Trimming took 0 bases from V and 0 from J, leaving 11 bases between them. Looked up from germline, CDR1 is SGHRS and CDR2 is YFSETQ. The CDR3 loop reads CASSLGPQMSTDTQYF. CDR3 nucleotide sequence: TGCGCCAGCAGCTTGGGACCGCAGATGAGCACAGATACGCAGTATTTT. The complete variable domain, with remaining parts taken from reference TRBV5-1 and TRBJ2-3, reads KAGVTQTPRYLIKTRGQQVTLSCSPISGHRSVSWYQQTPGQGLQFLFEYFSETQRNKGNFPGRFSGRQFSNSRSEMNVSTLELGDSALYLCASSLGPQMSTDTQYFGPGTRLTVL.

J is TRBJ1-2 and V is TRBV7-2, with D unclear. Trimming shortened V by 0 bases and J by 4 bases, and 6 bases separated the two germline ends. Germline V gives CDR1 SGHTA, CDR2 FQGNSA. The CDR3 consists of 13 residues. CDR3 coding DNA: TGTGCCAGCAGCTTAGCCAGCTCCTATGGCTACACCTTC. Its protein product is CASSLASSYGYTF. Filled out from reference TRBV7-2 and TRBJ1-2, the complete variable domain reads GAGVSQSPSNKVTEKGKDVELRCDPISGHTALYWYRQSLGQGLEFLIYFQGNSAPDKSGLPSDRFSAERTGGSVSTLTIQRTQQEDSAVYLCASSLASSYGYTFGSGTRLTVV.

J is TRBJ1-2 and V is TRBV10-3; D call uncertain. The CDR3 extends over 16 amino acids. CDR1 ENHRY and CDR2 SYGVKD come from the germline V gene. V was trimmed by 0 bases and J by 0 bases, leaving 11 bases between them. CDR3 protein: CAISESLQPANYGYTF. DNA for the CDR3: TGTGCCATCAGTGAGTCGTTACAGCCGGCTAACTATGGCTACACCTTC.

The rearrangement joins TRBV30 to TRBJ2-2, with D unclear. V lost 0 bases, J lost 2 bases, and 4 bases lay in between. The CDR3 is 13 residues long. The germline V gene has CDR1 GTSNPN and CDR2 SVGIG (reference sequence). CDR3 protein: CAWSVLNTGELFF. CDR3 sequence (DNA): TGTGCCTGGAGTGTACTAAACACCGGGGAGCTGTTTTTT.

The CDR3 coding sequence is TGTGCCAGCAGCGCAACAGGGAACTATGGCTACACCTTC. It translates to CASSATGNYGYTF. V usage is TRBV11-3 and J usage is TRBJ1-2, with a tentative D call TRBD1 (6 bases). The V gene's germline CDR1 is SGHNT and CDR2 YENEEA. The CDR3 is 13 residues long. V gave up 5 bases and J gave up 2 bases, with 9 bases separating them. The complete variable domain, with remaining parts taken from reference TRBV11-3 and TRBJ1-2, reads EAGVVQSPRYKIIEKKQPVAFWCNPISGHNTLYWYLQNLGQGPELLIRYENEEAVDDSQLPKDRFSAERLKGVDSTLKIQPAELGDSAVYLCASSATGNYGYTFGSGTRLTVV.

The chain links TRBV6-6 to TRBJ2-6, with D uncertain. V lost 5 bases to trimming and J lost 0 bases, with 11 bases between them. The CDR3 is 16 amino acids. CDR1 is MNHNY and CDR2 is SVGAGI in the germline V gene (reference sequence). The CDR3 bases are TGTGCCAGCAGTGACTTGTTGAACTCTGGGGCCAACGTCCTGACTTTC. Amino acid sequence: CASSDLLNSGANVLTF.

The chain joins TRBV7-9 to TRBJ2-7; weak D call: TRBD2 (6 bases). CDR1 and CDR2 (germline): SEHNR, FQNEAQ (reference sequence). The V gene lost 5 bases and the J gene lost 0 bases, with 14 bases spanning the gap. The CDR3 consists of 15 residues. CDR3 coding DNA: TGTGCCAGCAGCCCGGGACTTGGGCTCTCCTACGAGCAGTACTTC. It codes for CASSPGLGLSYEQYF.

The rearrangement joins TRBV7-3 to TRBJ2-3, with D possibly being TRBD1 (6 bases). Trimming pared 2 bases from V and 1 base from J, leaving 13 bases between. The CDR3 totals 16 residues. Germline values: CDR1 SGHTA, CDR2 FQGTGA. The CDR3 region is CASSLLGGPRTDTQYF. The CDR3 DNA is TGTGCCAGCAGCTTATTAGGGGGACCCCGCACAGATACGCAGTATTTT.

The chain couples TRBV5-1 to TRBJ2-1; tentative D call: TRBD2 (5 bases). V was shortened by 6 bases and J by 7 bases, with 20 bases between the two germline ends. Germline V CDR1 and CDR2: SGHRS, YFSETQ. This CDR3 comprises 15 residues. Written as DNA, the CDR3 is TGCGCCAGCAAAACCGGGGAGCCCTTACAGAATGAGCAGTTCTTC. Translated, it gives CASKTGEPLQNEQFF. Variable domain in full (rest from reference TRBV5-1 and TRBJ2-1): KAGVTQTPRYLIKTRGQQVTLSCSPISGHRSVSWYQQTPGQGLQFLFEYFSETQRNKGNFPGRFSGRQFSNSRSEMNVSTLELGDSALYLCASKTGEPLQNEQFFGPGTRLTVL.

This clone appeared a few times. The rearrangement links TRBV5-4 to TRBJ2-5; maybe TRBD1 (6 bases). From germline, CDR1 is SGHNT and CDR2 YYREEE (reference sequence). The CDR3 has 13 residues. Trimming left V 2 bases short and J 5 bases short, with 10 bases between. CDR3 sequence reads: CASSLRGTETQYF. The CDR3 DNA sequence: TGTGCCAGCAGCTTAAGGGGGACGGAGACCCAGTACTTC.

This clone showed up just once. The chain employs TRBV6-5 and TRBJ2-7; D gene unclear. V was cut by 7 bases and J by 3 bases, with 7 bases left in between. Germline CDR1 reads MNHEY; CDR2 reads SVGAGI. The CDR3 has 11 amino acids. CDR3 DNA sequence: TGTGCCAGCAAGGAGAACTACGAGCAGTACTTC. Its translation: CASKENYEQYF.

CDR3 DNA: TGTGCCAGCAGCCCCCCTGGGACAGTTAACACCGGGGAGCTGTTTTTT. It specifies CASSPPGTVNTGELFF. The rearrangement joins TRBV7-9 to TRBJ2-2, with 7 bases lining up with TRBD1. Germline V gene sequence: CDR1 SEHNR, CDR2 FQNEAQ (reference sequence). The CDR3 totals 16 residues. The ends lost 5 bases at V and 2 bases at J; junction bases unmatched: 8.

Written as DNA, the CDR3 is TGTGCCAGCAGCTCAACCGGGGGGACGGAAAAACTGTTTTTT. Protein sequence: CASSSTGGTEKLFF. The chain uses TRBV5-6 and TRBJ1-4, with D possibly TRBD1 on 5 matching bases. The CDR3 extends over 14 amino acids. CDR1 is SGHDT, CDR2 YYEEEE, per germline. V lost 3 bases, J lost 8 bases, and 14 bases lay in between. The whole variable domain, filled in from reference TRBV5-6 and TRBJ1-4, reads DAGVTQSPTHLIKTRGQQVTLRCSPKSGHDTVSWYQQALGQGPQFIFQYYEEEERQRGNFPDRFSGHQFPNYSSELNVNALLLGDSALYLCASSSTGGTEKLFFGSGTQLSVL.

The chain recombines TRBV5-4 with TRBJ2-6; no firm D call. This CDR3 is 14 amino acids long. V was trimmed by 6 bases and J by 3 bases, leaving 10 bases between them. Germline V gene sequence: CDR1 SGHNT, CDR2 YYREEE (reference sequence). Here the CDR3 reads CASTTQGGANVLTF. The CDR3 DNA follows: TGTGCCAGCACTACCCAAGGTGGGGCCAACGTCCTGACTTTC.

The rearrangement uses TRBV7-9 and TRBJ1-1; a possible D gene is TRBD1 (6 bases). The ends were cut back, 3 bases at V and 1 base at J, with 12 bases in the middle. The CDR3 is 15 residues long. Looked up from germline, CDR1 is SEHNR and CDR2 is FQNEAQ (reference sequence). The chain's CDR3 is CASSLEGQPNTEAFF. The CDR3 region has the DNA TGTGCCAGCAGCTTGGAAGGACAGCCGAACACTGAAGCTTTCTTT.

This chain connects TRBV7-2 to TRBJ1-1; D not resolved. This CDR3 contains 15 residues. Deletions cut 5 bases from V and 1 base from J, with 14 bases between. Per the germline V gene, CDR1 is SGHTA and CDR2 is FQGNSA. The CDR3 DNA reads TGTGCCAGCAGCACCTTCGGACTGAGGAACACTGAAGCTTTCTTT. It yields the protein CASSTFGLRNTEAFF. Supplemented by reference TRBV7-2 and TRBJ1-1, the full variable domain reads GAGVSQSPSNKVTEKGKDVELRCDPISGHTALYWYRQSLGQGLEFLIYFQGNSAPDKSGLPSDRFSAERTGGSVSTLTIQRTQQEDSAVYLCASSTFGLRNTEAFFGQGTRLTVV.

The chain recombines TRBV7-2 with TRBJ1-1; 7 bases agree with TRBD1. Germline assignment: CDR1 SGHTA and CDR2 FQGNSA. J lost 0 bases, V lost 4 bases, and 5 bases had no gene match. The CDR3 spans 15 residues. The CDR3 coding sequence is TGTGCCAGCAGCTCGTCGGGACAGCTGAACACTGAAGCTTTCTTT. The encoded protein is CASSSSGQLNTEAFF.

The V and J genes are TRBV5-6 and TRBJ1-1, with 9 bases fitting TRBD1. Losses at the gene ends were 4 bases for V and 1 base for J; bases not matched to a gene: 5. Per the germline V gene, CDR1 is SGHDT and CDR2 is YYEEEE. CDR3 length: 15 residues. The CDR3 protein is CASSTTTGGNTEAFF. For the CDR3, the DNA is TGTGCCAGCAGCACGACGACAGGGGGGAACACTGAAGCTTTCTTT.

This clone was detected only once. The chain is built from TRBV7-9 and TRBJ1-4, with no clear D. V shed 4 bases and J shed 1 base, with 7 bases lying between them. This CDR3 is built from 14 residues. Per the germline V gene, CDR1 is SEHNR and CDR2 is FQNEAQ (reference sequence). CDR3 residues: CASSSWQTNEKLFF. The DNA for the CDR3 is TGTGCCAGCAGCTCCTGGCAAACTAATGAAAAACTGTTTTTT. Filled out from reference TRBV7-9 and TRBJ1-4, the complete variable domain reads DTGVSQNPRHKITKRGQNVTFRCDPISEHNRLYWYRQTLGQGPEFLTYFQNEAQLEKSRLLSDRFSAERPKGSFSTLEIQRTEQGDSAMYLCASSSWQTNEKLFFGSGTQLSVL.

The J gene is TRBJ2-5, the V gene TRBV7-9; 13 bases match TRBD2. With V trimmed by 4 bases and J by 4 bases, 6 bases remained unmatched. The CDR3 runs 16 residues. Germline V gives CDR1 SEHNR, CDR2 FQNEAQ (reference sequence). This CDR3 reads CASSSGTSGISETQYF. DNA of the CDR3: TGTGCCAGCAGCTCCGGGACTAGCGGGATCTCAGAGACCCAGTACTTC.